These 9 T cell receptor beta chains were all obtained from the same sample, sequenced in a study of T cells after yellow fever vaccination. TCRdb ran MiXCR on the 5' RACE reads and lists one entry per CDR3 protein. This sample carries a few hundred thousand distinct CDR3 sequences, roughly 3.7% of them seen once, and the ten largest clones take about 20%. The material sequenced was PBMCs, taken 15 days after the yellow fever booster vaccination. The receptors derive from a young man who received the YFV17D yellow fever vaccine.

This clonotype was counted many times. This sequence joins TRBV5-1 and TRBJ2-5; D is perhaps TRBD2 (7 bases). With 6 bases removed from V and 2 bases from J, the gap between germline ends came to 20 bases. CDR3 size: 16 residues. Germline assignment: CDR1 SGHRS and CDR2 YFSETQ. The CDR3 region is CASTPGWGGAQETQYF. The CDR3 DNA follows: TGCGCCAGCACCCCCGGCTGGGGGGGGGCACAAGAGACCCAGTACTTC.

This clonotype was counted many times. The V and J genes are TRBV6-5 and TRBJ2-7; TRBD2 aligns across 9 bases. The CDR3 totals 17 residues. Trimming took 6 bases from V and 0 from J; bases not matched to a gene: 12. Germline CDR1 MNHEY, CDR2 SVGAGI. CDR3 DNA sequence: TGTGCCAGCAGACCGAAATGGGGACTAGCCAACTCCTACGAGCAGTACTTC. It translates to CASRPKWGLANSYEQYF.

The table lists this clonotype with many counts. This chain connects TRBV5-1 to TRBJ2-7; the D is unclear. The CDR3 covers 15 residues. V lost 2 bases and J lost 2, with 14 bases in between. Germline V gene sequence: CDR1 SGHRS, CDR2 YFSETQ. CDR3 in amino acids: CASSFLSPEAYEQYF. The CDR3 DNA is TGCGCCAGCAGCTTCTTGTCTCCCGAAGCCTACGAGCAGTACTTC.

This clonotype was seen many times. This chain links TRBV20-1 with TRBJ2-7; D possibly corresponds to TRBD2 (6 bases). V lost 5 bases to trimming and J lost 2 bases, with 13 bases between them. The CDR3 has 13 amino acids. Per germline, CDR1 DFQATT and CDR2 SNEGSKA (reference sequence). CDR3 protein: CSADRRETYEQYV. CDR3 coding DNA: TGCAGTGCTGACCGCCGGGAGACCTACGAGCAGTACGTC.

This clonotype was observed many times. The V and J genes are TRBV5-1 and TRBJ2-2, with 10 bases identical to TRBD1. Looked up from germline, CDR1 is SGHRS and CDR2 is YFSETQ. J was trimmed by 1 base and V by 7 bases; bases with no gene match: 7. CDR3 length: 16 residues. CDR3: CASPQGTGVNTGELFF. CDR3 in DNA: TGCGCCAGCCCTCAAGGGACAGGGGTGAACACCGGGGAGCTGTTTTTT.

This clonotype occurred many times. The V gene is TRBV5-1, the J gene TRBJ2-3; 9 bases fit TRBD1. Per the germline V gene, CDR1 is SGHRS and CDR2 is YFSETQ. V was pared by 0 bases and J by 4 bases, with 3 bases of the junction left unmatched. The CDR3 runs 15 residues. This CDR3 is CASSLGQGVADTQYF. Here the CDR3 DNA reads TGCGCCAGCAGCTTGGGACAGGGGGTGGCAGATACGCAGTATTTT.

The table lists this clonotype with many counts. The CDR3 nucleotides read TGTGCCAGCAGCTTGGCCCGGGCGATGCGCACAGATACGCAGTATTTT. Its translation: CASSLARAMRTDTQYF. The rearrangement links TRBV5-4 to TRBJ2-3, with unresolved D. This CDR3 region has 16 residues. V lost 0 bases to trimming and J lost 1 base, with 12 bases between them. Germline V lookup: CDR1 SGHNT, CDR2 YYREEE (reference sequence).

The chain carries TRBV18 and TRBJ2-7, with 7 bases lining up with TRBD1. The J segment lost 5 bases and the V segment lost 4 bases, leaving 5 bases of the junction unmatched. The CDR3 totals 13 residues. Germline lookup yields CDR1 KGHSH and CDR2 LQKENI. CDR3 sequence reads: CASSRTTGNEQYV. The DNA for the CDR3 is TGTGCCAGCTCACGAACGACAGGGAACGAGCAGTACGTC.

This clonotype was seen many times. This chain uses TRBV5-5 with TRBJ1-6; a weak D match, TRBD1 (6 bases). Looked up from germline, CDR1 is SGHKS and CDR2 is YYEKEE (reference sequence). V was shortened by 3 bases and J by 8 bases, with 15 bases between the two germline ends. The CDR3 totals 15 residues. The chain's CDR3 is CASSSETGPYSPLHF. CDR3 sequence (DNA): TGTGCCAGCAGCTCCGAAACAGGGCCTTATTCACCCCTCCACTTT.